The 16 T cell receptor beta chains in this list originate from one sample, sequenced in a study of molecular identifiers for immune sequencing clone quantification. TCRdb recomputed calls from the PCR reads with MiXCR, one row per CDR3 protein. The top ten clones hold roughly 0.86% of a sample with 300,000 to 350,000 distinct CDR3 sequences, about 21% of them seen once. The sequenced sample was naive CD8+ T cells from blood, with Jurkat cell RNA spiked in. This sample's subset: FACS-sorted CD8+CD4-CCR7+CD45RA+ naive T cells. These receptors all stem from a human donor in good health. Some libraries in this study had Jurkat cell RNA spiked in.

This clonotype was observed many times. This chain links TRBV28 with TRBJ2-3, with D uncertain. The CDR3 is 12 residues long. The germline CDR1 and CDR2 sequences are MDHEN and SYDVKM. Trimming cost V 5 bases and J 6 bases, with 9 bases left between them. This chain's CDR3 is CASSRDSDTQYF. The CDR3 bases are TGTGCCAGCAGTAGGGATTCGGATACGCAGTATTTT.

Comments on this clonotype: Given a much more abundant clone one base away, this may be a read error. The V call is TRBV6-5, the J call TRBJ1-5; D gene uncertain. The CDR3 covers 13 residues. Trimming stripped 4 bases from V and 4 bases from J, with 8 bases between. Per germline, CDR1 MNHEY and CDR2 SVGAGI. As DNA, the CDR3 is TGTGCCAGCAGTTGCGTGGGTAATCAGCCCCAGCATTTT. It translates to CASSCVGNQPQHF.

This chain joins TRBV27 and TRBJ2-5, with 13 bases that match TRBD2. The CDR3 runs 15 residues. Trimming removed 4 bases from V and 4 bases from J; junction bases left unmatched: 3. Germline loops: CDR1 MNHEY, CDR2 SMNVEV (reference sequence). The CDR3 sequence is CASSSGTSGTETQYF. CDR3 in DNA: TGTGCCAGCAGTTCAGGGACTAGCGGGACAGAGACCCAGTACTTC.

This clonotype has a count of ten or more. The chain combines TRBV7-9 with TRBJ1-1; D remains unclear. The germline V gene encodes CDR1 SEHNR and CDR2 FQNEAQ (reference sequence). Trimming cost V 6 bases and J 6 bases, with 8 bases left between them. The CDR3 runs to 11 residues. CDR3 coding DNA: TGTGCCAGCAGAGCGACACCTGAAGCTTTCTTT. Amino acids: CASRATPEAFF.

This clonotype appeared many times. At one end the junction does not follow the germline gene, possibly because of a read error. J is TRBJ2-1 and V is TRBV4-3; 8 bases match TRBD2. This CDR3 contains 16 residues. Germline CDR1 reads LGHNA; CDR2 reads YSLEER. The CDR3 region has the DNA TGCGCCAGCAGCCAAGATTGGGCTAGCGGGTACAATGGGCAGTTCTTC. Protein: CASSQDWASGYNGQFF.

The chain joins TRBV10-3 to TRBJ1-1; D might be TRBD1 (5 bases). The CDR3 loop spans 16 amino acids. The germline CDR1 and CDR2 sequences are ENHRY and SYGVKD. Trimming stripped 0 bases from V and 6 bases from J, with 17 bases between. The CDR3 spells CAISESISGVGAEAFF. The CDR3 nucleotides read TGTGCCATCAGTGAGTCGATTAGCGGGGTAGGGGCTGAAGCTTTCTTT.

This clonotype was seen repeatedly, ten times or more. This chain uses TRBV4-2 with TRBJ1-4, with 8 nucleotides matching TRBD1. J was trimmed by 3 bases and V by 3 bases; bases with no gene match: 3. The CDR3 loop spans 15 amino acids. Germline V gene lookup returns CDR1 LGHNA and CDR2 YNFKEQ. The CDR3 sequence is CASSQDRAANEKLFF. The CDR3 nucleotides are TGTGCCAGCAGCCAGGACAGGGCGGCTAATGAAAAACTGTTTTTT.

As to this clonotype: The CDR3 carries no conserved terminal phenylalanine or tryptophan, so it likely arises from a read error. This chain links TRBV4-3 with TRBJ2-5, with TRBD2 matching over 9 bases. Looked up from germline, CDR1 is LGHNA and CDR2 is YSLEER. The CDR3 runs to 16 residues. V gave up 0 bases and J gave up 5 bases; unmatched junction bases: 7. CDR3 protein: CASSQESASGIETQYL. CDR3 bases: TGCGCCAGCAGCCAAGAGTCGGCTAGCGGGATTGAGACCCAGTACCTC.

To note about this clonotype: Given a much more abundant clone one base away, this may be a read error. This chain joins TRBV12-3 or TRBV12-4 and TRBJ2-7; TRBD1 matches 8 bases. The CDR3 totals 14 residues. The CDR3 sequence: CASSQGQADYEQHF. The CDR3 DNA is TGTGCCAGCAGTCAGGGACAGGCCGACTACGAGCAGCACTTC.

Concerning this clonotype: A much bigger clone sits one base away, suggesting this may be a read error. The V call is TRBV7-9, the J call TRBJ2-3; 9 positions agree with TRBD1. The length of the CDR3 is 16 residues. Germline-derived CDR1 and CDR2 are SEHNR and FQNEAQ (reference sequence). Trimming at V came to 4 bases and at J to 4 bases, leaving 9 bases not matched to a gene. The CDR3 region is CASSSHRDRVADTQYF. In nucleotides, the CDR3 is TGTGCCAGCAGCTCGCACCGGGACAGGGTCGCAGATACGCAGTATTTT.

This clonotype was detected ten times or more. The chain joins TRBV28 to TRBJ2-5; weak D call: TRBD2 (6 bases). Between the trimmed V and J ends, which lost 2 bases and 1 base, there was a span of 17 bases. Germline-derived CDR1 and CDR2 are MDHEN and SYDVKM. The CDR3 covers 17 residues. This CDR3 reads CASSLGPGPSAQETQYF. CDR3 in DNA: TGTGCCAGCAGTTTAGGCCCGGGGCCTAGCGCCCAAGAGACCCAGTACTTC.

The chain recombines TRBV6-6 with TRBJ2-5; D is possibly TRBD2 (6 bases). This CDR3 comprises 17 residues. Trimming removed 2 bases at V and 2 bases at J, with 18 bases between. CDR1 and CDR2 from the germline V gene are MNHNY and SVGAGI (reference sequence). The CDR3 reads CASSYLIPREIQETQYF. For the CDR3, the DNA is TGTGCCAGCAGTTACCTCATTCCGCGGGAAATACAAGAGACCCAGTACTTC.

There are many counts of this clonotype. The rearrangement joins TRBV2 to TRBJ1-5; 10 positions agree with TRBD1. V was clipped by 3 bases and J by 3 bases; unmatched bases: 8. CDR1 and CDR2 (germline): SNHLY, FYNNEI. This CDR3 is 17 amino acids long. The CDR3 region is CASSDRTGGQDNQPQHF. The CDR3, as DNA: TGTGCCAGCAGTGATAGGACAGGGGGTCAGGACAATCAGCCCCAGCATTTT.

In this sample, this clonotype turned up many times. The rearrangement links TRBV27 to TRBJ1-1; unclear D gene. The CDR3 loop spans 15 amino acids. V lost 5 bases and J lost 1, with 14 bases in between. Germline V gene lookup returns CDR1 MNHEY and CDR2 SMNVEV (reference sequence). The CDR3 coding sequence is TGTGCCAGCAGTCCATACACCAATACGAACACTGAAGCTTTCTTT. This codes for CASSPYTNTNTEAFF.

The table lists this clonotype with many counts. The V call is TRBV7-9, the J call TRBJ1-5; D not resolved. CDR3 size: 17 residues. Germline V gene sequence: CDR1 SEHNR, CDR2 FQNEAQ (reference sequence). Trimming removed 7 bases from V and 4 bases from J, with 23 bases in between. CDR3 residues: CASTPTGREKPNQPQHF. The CDR3 coding sequence is TGTGCCAGCACCCCTACTGGACGGGAAAAGCCTAATCAGCCCCAGCATTTT.

The CDR3 loop reads CAWSAWGDEQFF. CDR3 nucleotides: TGTGCCTGGAGTGCCTGGGGCGATGAGCAGTTCTTC. This rearrangement joins TRBV30 to TRBJ2-1; D is possibly TRBD1 (5 bases). Trimming pared 1 base from V and 8 bases from J, leaving 9 bases between. Germline V gene data show CDR1 as GTSNPN and CDR2 as SVGIG (reference sequence). The CDR3 has 12 amino acids.